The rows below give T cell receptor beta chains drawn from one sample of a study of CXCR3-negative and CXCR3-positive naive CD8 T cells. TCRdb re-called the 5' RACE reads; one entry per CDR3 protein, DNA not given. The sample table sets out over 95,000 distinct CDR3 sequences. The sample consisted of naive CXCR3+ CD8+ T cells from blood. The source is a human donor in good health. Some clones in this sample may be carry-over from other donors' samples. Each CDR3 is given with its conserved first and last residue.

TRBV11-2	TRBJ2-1	CASSILGGAPYNEQFF
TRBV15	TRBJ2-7	CATSRGGTTGYEQYF
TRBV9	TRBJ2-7	CASSVDGSRSYEQYF
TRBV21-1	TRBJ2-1	CASSKRMASGRIYNEQFF
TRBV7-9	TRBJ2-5	CASSLPIRETQYF
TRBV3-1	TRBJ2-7	CASSPRTSGSNKYF
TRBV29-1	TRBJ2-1	CSVTPGANEQFF
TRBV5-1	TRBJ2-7	CASRPERENSYEQYF
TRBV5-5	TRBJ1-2	CASSADRWGYTF
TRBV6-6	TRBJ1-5	CASSPVVMSSNQPQHF
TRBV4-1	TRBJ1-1	CASNLNAWERGTEAFF
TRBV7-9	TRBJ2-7	CASSFITSGSYEQYF
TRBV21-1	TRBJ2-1	CASTPDCGGGRWDEQFF
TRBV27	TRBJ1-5	CASSLYGGMGFKQPQHF
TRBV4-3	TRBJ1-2	CASSQDAGTGSNGYTF
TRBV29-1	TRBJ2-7	CSVVDWVGSYEQYF
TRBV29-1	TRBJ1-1	CSVEDLGFGGTEAFF
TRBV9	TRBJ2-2	CASSVGQGDLTGELFF
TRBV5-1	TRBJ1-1	CASSLRENTEAFF
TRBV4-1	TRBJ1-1	CASSQGHPSSYTEAFF
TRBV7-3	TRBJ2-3	CASSRSTSGDSTDTQYF
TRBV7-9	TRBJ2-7	CASSYIYAQSSYEQYF
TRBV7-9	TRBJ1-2	CASSLSPGQGHYYGYTF
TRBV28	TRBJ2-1	CASSQGEGYEQFF
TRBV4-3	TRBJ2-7	CASSPQDRTGYEQYF
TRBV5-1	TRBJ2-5	CASSLAPGGGRHQETQYF
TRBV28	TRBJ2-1	CASSSQYNEQFF
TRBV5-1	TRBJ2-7	CASSFGTFAEEQYF
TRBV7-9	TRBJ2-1	CASSRGMGAAPQPQQSSYNEQFF
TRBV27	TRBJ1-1	CASSSLGADGNTEAFF
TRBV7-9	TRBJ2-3	CASSNPGLEGVSSDTQYF
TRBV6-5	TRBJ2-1	CASRYGGTTNYNEQFF
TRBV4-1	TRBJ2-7	CASSQYAGYEQYF
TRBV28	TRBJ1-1	CASTPIGATGFGTEAFF
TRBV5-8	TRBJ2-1	CASSLGPGEYNEQFF
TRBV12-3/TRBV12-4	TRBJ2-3	CASSNEVTTQYF
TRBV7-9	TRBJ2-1	CASIGGFEQFF
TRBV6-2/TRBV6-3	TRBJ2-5	CASSPWTGQETQYF